The sequence of this T cell receptor beta chain was determined in a study of blood T cells in healthy people across ages. From germline, CDR1 is SGHTA and CDR2 FQGTGA. Trimming cost V 5 bases and J 6 bases, with 17 bases left between them. This CDR3 comprises 15 residues. The sample holds a few counts of this clonotype. It was with a sample-barcoded 5' primer and a J-beta primer mix that a second PCR of roughly 7 to 12 cycles was run. TCRdb re-called the 5' RACE reads through MiXCR, storing one row per CDR3 protein. In the table there are 590,000 or so distinct CDR3 sequences, 25% to 35% of which are singletons.

The clonotype was recovered from a woman older than 75 in good health. Source material: blood. This sequence joins TRBV7-3 and TRBJ2-1; D possibly corresponds to TRBD2 (7 bases). CDR3 in DNA: TGTGCCAGCAGCCTGGGCGGGGGCGGAAGCAATGAGCAGTTCTTC. Amino acid sequence: CASSLGGGGSNEQFF.